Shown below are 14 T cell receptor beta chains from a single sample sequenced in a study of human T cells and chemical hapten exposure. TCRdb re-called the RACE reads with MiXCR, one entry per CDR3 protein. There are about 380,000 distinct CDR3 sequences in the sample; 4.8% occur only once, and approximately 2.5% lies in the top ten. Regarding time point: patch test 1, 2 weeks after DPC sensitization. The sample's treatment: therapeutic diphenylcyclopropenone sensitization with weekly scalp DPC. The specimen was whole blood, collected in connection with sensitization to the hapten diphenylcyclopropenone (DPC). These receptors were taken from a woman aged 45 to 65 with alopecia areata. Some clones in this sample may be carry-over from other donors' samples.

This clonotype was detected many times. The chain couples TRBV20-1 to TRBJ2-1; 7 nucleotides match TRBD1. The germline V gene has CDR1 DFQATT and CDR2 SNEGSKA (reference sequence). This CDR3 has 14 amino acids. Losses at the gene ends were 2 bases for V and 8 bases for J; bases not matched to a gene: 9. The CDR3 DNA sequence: TGCAGTGCTAGATGGGCAGGGGGATCAGATGAGCAGTTCTTC. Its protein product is CSARWAGGSDEQFF.

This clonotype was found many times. CDR3 region: CASSLPGYSPLHF. The CDR3 coding sequence is TGTGCCAGCAGCTTACCCGGCTACTCACCCCTCCACTTT. The chain joins TRBV7-8 to TRBJ1-6, with D unclear. The length of the CDR3 is 13 residues. Per the germline V gene, CDR1 is SGHVS and CDR2 is FQNEAQ. V was cut by 2 bases and J by 10 bases, with 9 bases left in between.

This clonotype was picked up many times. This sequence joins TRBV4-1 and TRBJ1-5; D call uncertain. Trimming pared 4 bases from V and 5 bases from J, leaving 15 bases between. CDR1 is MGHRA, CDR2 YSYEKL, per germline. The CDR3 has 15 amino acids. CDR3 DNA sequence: TGCGCCAGCAGCCCTGTCGCACGGGTTGATCAGCCCCAGCATTTT. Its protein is CASSPVARVDQPQHF.

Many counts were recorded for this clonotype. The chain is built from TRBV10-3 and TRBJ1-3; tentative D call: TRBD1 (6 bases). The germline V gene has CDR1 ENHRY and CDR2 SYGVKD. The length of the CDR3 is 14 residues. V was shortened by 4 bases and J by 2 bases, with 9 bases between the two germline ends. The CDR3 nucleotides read TGTGCCATCAGTGGTACAGGGACTGGAAACACCATATATTTT. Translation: CAISGTGTGNTIYF.

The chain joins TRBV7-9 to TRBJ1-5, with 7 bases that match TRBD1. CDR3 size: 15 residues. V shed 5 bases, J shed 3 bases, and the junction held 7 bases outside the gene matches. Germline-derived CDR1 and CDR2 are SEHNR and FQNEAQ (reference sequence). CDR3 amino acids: CASSRDREANQPQHF. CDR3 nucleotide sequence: TGTGCCAGCAGCCGAGACAGGGAAGCCAATCAGCCCCAGCATTTT. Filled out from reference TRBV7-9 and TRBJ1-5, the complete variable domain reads DTGVSQNPRHKITKRGQNVTFRCDPISEHNRLYWYRQTLGQGPEFLTYFQNEAQLEKSRLLSDRFSAERPKGSFSTLEIQRTEQGDSAMYLCASSRDREANQPQHFGDGTRLSIL.

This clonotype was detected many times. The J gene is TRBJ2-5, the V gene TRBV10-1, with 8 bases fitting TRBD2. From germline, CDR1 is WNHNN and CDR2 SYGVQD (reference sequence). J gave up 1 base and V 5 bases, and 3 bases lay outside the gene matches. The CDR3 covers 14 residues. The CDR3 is CASSQSGSQETQYF. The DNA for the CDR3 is TGCGCCAGCAGTCAGAGCGGGAGCCAAGAGACCCAGTACTTC.

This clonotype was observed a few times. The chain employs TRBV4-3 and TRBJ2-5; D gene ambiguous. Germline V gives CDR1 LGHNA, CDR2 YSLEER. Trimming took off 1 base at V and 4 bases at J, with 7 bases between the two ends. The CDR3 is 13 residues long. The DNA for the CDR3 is TGCGCCAGCAGCCAAGTGTCGGGAGAGACCCAGTACTTC. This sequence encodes CASSQVSGETQYF.

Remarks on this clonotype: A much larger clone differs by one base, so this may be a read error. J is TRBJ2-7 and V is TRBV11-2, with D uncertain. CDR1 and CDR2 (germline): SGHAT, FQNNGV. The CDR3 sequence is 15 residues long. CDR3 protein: CASSLAGGPAYKQYF. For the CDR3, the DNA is TGTGCCAGCAGCTTAGCGGGCGGTCCAGCCTACAAGCAGTACTTC. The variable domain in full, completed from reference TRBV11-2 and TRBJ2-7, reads EAGVAQSPRYKIIEKRQSVAFWCNPISGHATLYWYQQILGQGPKLLIQFQNNGVVDDSQLPKDRFSAERLKGVDSTLKIQPAKLEDSAVYLCASSLAGGPAYKQYFGPGTRLTVT.

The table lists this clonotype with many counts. The chain's CDR3 is CASSDNGLAGPVFPYEQYF. CDR3 DNA: TGTGCCAGCAGTGATAATGGCCTAGCGGGGCCCGTTTTTCCCTACGAGCAGTACTTC. The chain joins TRBV2 to TRBJ2-7, with 9 bases fitting TRBD2. V lost 3 bases and J lost 2; bases outside the gene matches: 17. In germline, CDR1 is SNHLY, CDR2 FYNNEI. This CDR3 is 19 amino acids long.

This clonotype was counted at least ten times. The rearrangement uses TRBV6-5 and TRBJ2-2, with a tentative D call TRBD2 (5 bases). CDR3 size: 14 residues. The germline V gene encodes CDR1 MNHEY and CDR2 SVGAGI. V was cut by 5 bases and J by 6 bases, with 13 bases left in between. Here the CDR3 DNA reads TGTGCCAGCAGTCCTCGGGGTAGCTCCGGGGAGCTGTTTTTT. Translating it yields CASSPRGSSGELFF.

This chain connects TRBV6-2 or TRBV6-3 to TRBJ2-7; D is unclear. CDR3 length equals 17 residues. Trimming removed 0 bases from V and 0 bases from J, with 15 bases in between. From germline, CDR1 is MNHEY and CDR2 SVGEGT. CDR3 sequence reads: CASSYSLTSPSSYEQYF. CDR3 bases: TGTGCCAGCAGTTACTCTCTGACAAGCCCGAGCTCCTACGAGCAGTACTTC.

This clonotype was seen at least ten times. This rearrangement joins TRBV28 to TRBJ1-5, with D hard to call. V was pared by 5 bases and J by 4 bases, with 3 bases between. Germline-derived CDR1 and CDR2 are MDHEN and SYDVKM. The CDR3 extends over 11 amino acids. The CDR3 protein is CASSKNQPQHF. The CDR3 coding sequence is TGTGCCAGCAGTAAAAATCAGCCCCAGCATTTT.

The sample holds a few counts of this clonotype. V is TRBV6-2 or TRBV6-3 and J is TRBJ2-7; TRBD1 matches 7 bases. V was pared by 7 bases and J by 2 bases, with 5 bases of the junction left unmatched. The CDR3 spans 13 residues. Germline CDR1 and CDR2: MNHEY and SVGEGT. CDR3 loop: CASIQTGPYEQYF. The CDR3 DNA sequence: TGTGCCAGCATCCAGACAGGGCCCTACGAGCAGTACTTC.

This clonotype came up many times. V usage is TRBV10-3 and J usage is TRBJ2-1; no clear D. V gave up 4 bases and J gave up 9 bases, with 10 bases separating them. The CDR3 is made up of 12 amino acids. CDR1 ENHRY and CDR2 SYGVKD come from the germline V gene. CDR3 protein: CAISGERSEQFF. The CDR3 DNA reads TGTGCCATCAGTGGAGAACGGAGTGAGCAGTTCTTC.